This T cell receptor (beta chain) is from a study of T cell repertoires in cytomegalovirus infection. In regard to this clonotype: Its specificity is unknown.

A single record per CDR3 protein comes from TCRdb applying MiXCR to the reads. The data hold 750,000 to 950,000 distinct CDR3 sequences, with almost 30% observed a single time. The germline V gene has CDR1 LGHNT and CDR2 FRNRAP. This CDR3 spans 16 amino acids. V gave up 0 bases and J gave up 0 bases, with 11 bases separating them. The receptor was derived from a human donor in good health (CMV status not recorded). Some clones in this sample may be carry-over from other donors' samples. The V and J genes are TRBV12-5 and TRBJ1-1, with D maybe TRBD1 (6 bases). The source material was cultured CD8+ T cells from PBMCs, sampled from culture after CMV antigen stimulation. In DNA, the CDR3 is TGTGCTAGTGGTTTGGTACAGGGAGGGCTGAACACTGAAGCTTTCTTT. This sequence encodes CASGLVQGGLNTEAFF.